The present T cell receptor beta chain was sequenced within a study of identical twins. Trimming took off 1 base at V and 1 base at J, with 9 bases between the two ends. CDR1 is DFQATT and CDR2 is SNEGSKA in the germline V gene (reference sequence). The CDR3 length is 14 residues. MiXCR, applied by TCRdb to the 5' RACE reads, yields one record per CDR3 protein. The profile shows about 700,000 distinct CDR3 sequences, around 6.1% of them singletons. This clonotype has a count of ten or more. The receptor's source is a man aged 18 to 30 in good health. This rearrangement joins TRBV20-1 to TRBJ2-3; D gene unclear. Sequencing was done on a sample of naive T cells sorted from blood. CDR3 coding DNA: TGCAGTGCTAGAGTCGGTATGGGCACAGATACGCAGTATTTT. Translation: CSARVGMGTDTQYF.